The 13 T cell receptor beta chains given below trace back to one sample, sequenced in a study of early T cells in non-severe SARS-CoV-2 infection. MiXCR was run by TCRdb on the 5' RACE reads, yielding one entry per CDR3 protein. Of under 70,000 distinct CDR3 sequences listed, around 12% are singletons. Sample: whole blood. These receptors came from an adult who was a healthcare worker with PCR-confirmed SARS-CoV-2 infection or an uninfected control (not recorded which).

This clonotype was recorded a few times. The rearrangement joins TRBV7-9 to TRBJ1-2; D is unclear. The CDR3 is 15 residues long. Germline CDR1 SEHNR, CDR2 FQNEAQ (reference sequence). V lost 5 bases to trimming and J lost 3 bases, with 16 bases between them. The CDR3 DNA follows: TGTGCCAGCAGCCCCCCGATTGGAAGAGACTATGGCTACACCTTC. Residues: CASSPPIGRDYGYTF.

This clonotype occurred many times. V gene TRBV20-1 combines with J gene TRBJ2-1, with no clear D. The CDR3 covers 13 residues. Per germline, CDR1 DFQATT and CDR2 SNEGSKA (reference sequence). V dropped 6 bases and J dropped 7 bases, with 16 bases sitting between them. In nucleotides, the CDR3 is TGCAGTGCCAGCGCGGACGTTTGGAATGAGCAGTTCTTC. This translates into CSASADVWNEQFF.

This chain links TRBV28 with TRBJ2-7; tentatively, D is TRBD2 (6 bases). CDR3 length: 12 residues. The ends were cut back, 5 bases at V and 4 bases at J, with 9 bases in the middle. Germline assignment: CDR1 MDHEN and CDR2 SYDVKM. CDR3 loop: CASSTGTYEQYF. The CDR3 nucleotides read TGTGCCAGCAGTACCGGGACTTACGAGCAGTACTTC.

This clonotype was observed many times. This chain uses TRBV11-2 with TRBJ2-7; 7 nucleotides agree with TRBD1. This CDR3 contains 15 residues. The trim removed 5 bases at V and 4 bases at J, leaving 11 bases unmatched. Germline-derived CDR1 and CDR2 are SGHAT and FQNNGV. The CDR3 DNA sequence: TGTGCCAGCAGCCGCATCTCCGGGACAGATTACGAGCAGTACTTC. Translation: CASSRISGTDYEQYF.

This clonotype has a handful of counts. V gene TRBV29-1 combines with J gene TRBJ2-2, with D hard to call. The CDR3 totals 18 residues. Germline assignment: CDR1 SQVTM and CDR2 ANQGSEA. The V and J ends lost 8 bases and 2 bases respectively, with 27 bases between them. Here the CDR3 DNA reads TGCAGCTCATCACCTCACTACCCACGAACCATCAACACCGGGGAGCTGTTTTTT. This codes for CSSSPHYPRTINTGELFF.

The sample holds many counts of this clonotype. The gene calls are TRBV12-3 or TRBV12-4 and TRBJ1-1; TRBD1 matches at 8 bases. Trimming removed 2 bases from V and 4 bases from J; junction bases left unmatched: 3. This CDR3 has 14 amino acids. The CDR3 loop reads CASSLWQGATEAFF. CDR3 bases: TGTGCCAGCAGTTTATGGCAGGGGGCCACTGAAGCTTTCTTT.

This clonotype was recorded only once. The chain combines TRBV4-3 with TRBJ2-7; 8 bases map to TRBD1. The V segment lost 0 bases and the J segment 0 bases; nucleotides outside the gene matches: 4. Germline V gives CDR1 LGHNA, CDR2 YSLEER. The CDR3 is 16 residues long. The CDR3 sequence: CASSQDIGTGSYEQYF. In nucleotides, the CDR3 is TGCGCCAGCAGCCAAGATATCGGGACAGGCTCCTACGAGCAGTACTTC.

This chain links TRBV6-6 with TRBJ1-4; D is possibly TRBD1 (5 bases). Germline lookup yields CDR1 MNHNY and CDR2 SVGAGI (reference sequence). This CDR3 spans 14 amino acids. Deletions cut 5 bases from V and 7 bases from J, with 14 bases between. The CDR3 spells CASSPSGFSEKLFF. DNA for the CDR3: TGTGCCAGCAGTCCGTCAGGGTTCAGTGAAAAACTGTTTTTT.

This rearrangement joins TRBV30 to TRBJ2-1; possible D gene TRBD2, 6 bases. Germline V gene lookup returns CDR1 GTSNPN and CDR2 SVGIG (reference sequence). Between the trimmed V and J ends, which lost 8 bases and 3 bases, there was a span of 14 bases. This CDR3 region has 13 residues. CDR3 nucleotide sequence: TGTGCCGCGGCTTTGGACTACTACAATGAGCAGTTCTTC. The encoded protein is CAAALDYYNEQFF. Full variable domain (outside the CDR3, taken from reference TRBV30 and TRBJ2-1): SQTIHQWPATLVQPVGSPLSLECTVEGTSNPNLYWYRQAAGRGLQLLFYSVGIGQISSEVPQNLSASRPQDRQFILSSKKLLLSDSGFYLCAAALDYYNEQFFGPGTRLTVL.

This clonotype showed up just a few times. The chain combines TRBV3-1 with TRBJ2-7, with no clear D. Germline CDR1 LGHDT, CDR2 YNNKEL (reference sequence). Trimming stripped 0 bases from V and 6 bases from J, with 15 bases between. The CDR3 extends over 15 amino acids. As DNA, the CDR3 is TGTGCCAGCAGCCAAGACGGAATGTTCGGGTTCGAGCAGTACTTC. Its translation is CASSQDGMFGFEQYF.

This clonotype has a handful of counts. The chain combines TRBV5-5 with TRBJ1-6; TRBD1 is a possible D gene (5 bases). Per the germline V gene, CDR1 is SGHKS and CDR2 is YYEKEE (reference sequence). This CDR3 is 14 amino acids long. V was trimmed by 7 bases and J by 7 bases, leaving 15 bases between them. CDR3 in amino acids: CASRPLGENSPLHF. Here the CDR3 DNA reads TGTGCCAGCCGCCCGTTGGGGGAGAATTCACCCCTCCACTTT.

This clonotype was detected a few times. This chain joins TRBV11-2 and TRBJ2-5, with D possibly being TRBD2 (6 bases). Germline V gives CDR1 SGHAT, CDR2 FQNNGV. The CDR3 extends over 15 amino acids. The V and J ends lost 1 base and 2 bases respectively, with 11 bases between them. The CDR3 is CASSLGGVRQETQYF. The CDR3 nucleotides are TGTGCCAGCAGCTTAGGCGGGGTACGGCAAGAGACCCAGTACTTC.

The CDR3 region is CASSLTGGQPQHF. The CDR3 bases are TGCGCCAGCAGCTTGACGGGGGGTCAGCCCCAGCATTTT. This chain connects TRBV5-1 to TRBJ1-5; D perhaps matches TRBD1 (5 bases). The CDR3 covers 13 residues. The germline V and J ends were trimmed by 1 base and 6 bases, with 8 bases remaining between them. Per the germline V gene, CDR1 is SGHRS and CDR2 is YFSETQ. The full variable domain, its missing parts supplied by reference TRBV5-1 and TRBJ1-5, is KAGVTQTPRYLIKTRGQQVTLSCSPISGHRSVSWYQQTPGQGLQFLFEYFSETQRNKGNFPGRFSGRQFSNSRSEMNVSTLELGDSALYLCASSLTGGQPQHFGDGTRLSIL.